This TCR beta chain came from a study of T cells in Graves' hyperthyroidism and ophthalmopathy. The source material, RNA transcripts, was used to amplify TCR beta CDR3 regions. The HTBI set primed first-round TCR CDR3 RT-PCR. A single record per CDR3 protein comes from TCRdb applying MiXCR to the multiplex PCR reads. The sample consists of some 600,000 distinct CDR3 sequences, around 14% of them appearing once. The CDR3 is made up of 11 amino acids. Trimming removed 2 bases at V and 13 bases at J, with 8 bases between. Each 10 ml fresh peripheral blood draw supplied the PBMCs. Sequencing input: blood. This receptor was taken from a woman in her twenties or thirties with Graves' hyperthyroidism that later progressed to Graves' ophthalmopathy. The rearrangement joins TRBV12-3 or TRBV12-4 to TRBJ2-2, with D perhaps matching TRBD1 (5 bases). DNA of the CDR3: TGTGCCAGCAGTTTAACCACAGGGCTGTTTTTT. Its protein is CASSLTTGLFF.